This TCR beta chain was recovered during a study of blood T cell repertoires in COVID-19. Overall study: Samples representing acute and convalescent COVID-19 were sourced from the United States, Italy and Spain. The analysed material was cDNA or gDNA that came from T cells, B-cell-depleted T cells, or PBMCs.

The authors' processing: For nucleated cells, counts were estimated from reference gene primer amplification. Some clones are missing from TCRdb's copy, which holds only in-frame ones; the method was immunoSEQ multiplex PCR. The V and J calls and clone size come from that table; D and trimming were worked out from the DNA. The sample contains around 100,000 clones, 90% of which appear only once. Germline CDR1 and CDR2: MNHEY and SMNVEV (reference sequence). The CDR3 consists of 19 residues. V was cut by 5 bases and J by 3 bases, with 25 bases left in between. The chain links TRBV27 to TRBJ1-4, with TRBD1 as a possible D gene (6 bases). The clonotype was recovered from a man aged 45-65 years with acute or convalescent COVID-19. The sequenced sample consisted of peripheral blood. As DNA, the CDR3 is TGTGCCAGCAGTAAACAGGGACGCCAGGGTTTCGTGGCTAATGAAAAACTGTTTTTT. This sequence encodes CASSKQGRQGFVANEKLFF.